These 5 T cell receptor beta chains share one sample of origin, sequenced in a study of blood T cell repertoires in COVID-19 (dated by TCRdb to about 2020). Library creation used the immunoSEQ multiplex PCR assay. Entries here come from immuneACCESS through TCRdb and include only in-frame sequences with V and J called. Some clones fail to appear in such tables; in the studies checked, an unresolved V gene covers under half of the shortfall, and the cause of the remainder is unknown. In this sample the table shows some 250,000 clones, about four fifths of which occur a single time. The top ten constitute more than 1.5% of the sample. The sample was peripheral blood. The receptors were gathered from a man aged 25 to 40 who had recovered from COVID-19.

This clone occurred once. V and J are TRBV2 and TRBJ1-1; D unclear. Germline-derived CDR1 and CDR2 are SNHLY and FYNNEI. V lost 6 bases and J lost 0, with 11 bases in between. The CDR3 length is 14 residues. CDR3 amino acids: CASRQNYMNTEAFF. In nucleotides, the CDR3 is TGTGCCAGCAGACAGAATTACATGAACACTGAAGCTTTCTTT.

This rearrangement joins TRBV3-1 (or the pseudogene TRBV3-2) to TRBJ2-7, with D unclear. Germline CDR1 LGHDT, CDR2 YNNKEL (reference sequence). The CDR3 contains 12 residues. Trimming removed 7 bases from V and 0 bases from J, with 7 bases in between. DNA for the CDR3: TGTGCCAGCATGGGCCTCTCCTACGAGCAGTACTTC. Translation gives CASMGLSYEQYF.

The rearrangement joins TRBV6-5 to TRBJ2-7; 10 bases are shared with TRBD1. Trimming cost V 8 bases and J 3 bases; bases outside gene matches: 7. The CDR3 spans 14 residues. Germline V gives CDR1 MNHEY, CDR2 SVGAGI. The CDR3 coding sequence is TGTGCCAGCCGACCGGGACAGGGGATCTACGAGCAGTACTTC. This sequence encodes CASRPGQGIYEQYF.

The genes are TRBV7-3 and TRBJ2-1, with 8 bases identical to TRBD1. The germline CDR1 and CDR2 sequences are SGHTA and FQGTGA. The CDR3 is 14 amino acids. Losses at the gene ends were 5 bases for V and 8 bases for J; bases not matched to a gene: 8. The CDR3 sequence is CASSPQTGDDEQFF. The CDR3 bases are TGTGCCAGCAGCCCTCAGACAGGGGACGATGAGCAGTTCTTC.

This clone was counted between two and nine times. The CDR3 sequence is CATSDAGQGVAEAFF. CDR3 nucleotide sequence: TGTGCCACCAGTGATGCGGGACAGGGAGTAGCTGAAGCTTTCTTT. The chain uses TRBV24-1 and TRBJ1-1; 9 bases agree with TRBD1. CDR1 and CDR2 (germline): KGHDR, SFDVKD. J lost 6 bases, V lost 3 bases, and 7 bases had no gene match. The CDR3 has 15 amino acids.